This entry features one TCR beta chain sequence. Its antigen is still unknown. The entry originates in a study of early stage breast cancer tumors. Background on the study: ER+/PR+/HER2- status applied to about 70% of the 16 invasive breast tumors. Eight ER+/PR+/HER2- tumors were invasive ductal; a few were invasive lobular.

The table came from immunoSEQ multiplex PCR; TCRdb's copy has only in-frame clones and leaves some out. The table shows about 36,000 clones, with less than 80% occurring only once. CDR1 LGHNA and CDR2 YNFKEQ come from the germline V gene. V lost 0 bases to trimming and J lost 6 bases, with 9 bases between them. CDR3 length equals 13 residues. Study-wide results and caveats: Compared with adjacent normal breast, tumors showed around 2.5-fold denser, more clonal T cells.

The chain joins TRBV4-2 to TRBJ2-7; D gene ambiguous. Sequencing input: blood. The TCR sequence derives from a person in their sixties or seventies with breast cancer. The CDR3 region has the DNA TGTGCCAGCAGCCAAGATCTAGGGCGCGAGCAGTACTTC. Protein sequence: CASSQDLGREQYF.